The T cell receptor (beta chain) described here comes from a study of blood T cell repertoires in COVID-19. As for the study in general: There were acute and convalescent COVID-19 samples, and they came from the United States, Italy and Spain.

Here immunoSEQ multiplex PCR was the method, and the copy in TCRdb shows in-frame clones only, minus some. The sample lists approximately 190,000 clones; around 83% were seen once. The germline CDR1 and CDR2 sequences are KGHDR and SFDVKD. V was clipped by 5 bases and J by 3 bases; unmatched bases: 10. The CDR3 has 17 residues. This clone was seen just once. This TCR was sampled from a middle-aged woman with acute or convalescent COVID-19. Sequencing was done on a sample of peripheral blood. The V and J genes are TRBV24-1 and TRBJ2-2; 8 nucleotides line up with TRBD1. CDR3 in amino acids: CATSARRQGAYTGELFF. CDR3 in DNA: TGTGCCACCAGTGCCCGACGGCAGGGGGCTTACACCGGGGAGCTGTTTTTT.